Included here is one T cell receptor (beta chain) sequence, with context. The clone's antigen remains unknown. No base quality information exists; no much larger clone differs at one position. Every donor was a healthy Caucasian. The twin cohort comprised three pairs of female monozygotic twins, all aged roughly 18 to 30 years. CD4+ and CD8+ T cell populations were isolated with positive isolation kits from Invitrogen. The data stem from a study of identical twins (dated by TCRdb to about 2016). Describing the broader study: The study deep-sequenced TCR alpha and beta repertoires from monozygotic twins, unrelated adults of various ages and cord blood to test whether fetal clonotypes persist. To rule out contamination, replicate twin experiments were performed at different times with different library preparation protocols. Results the study describes overall, beyond this receptor: Out-of-frame TCR alpha sequences shared between twins showed an excess of low generation-probability sequences compared with coincidental sharing between unrelated individuals. Zero-insertion analyses could be partly confounded by invariant T cells such as MAIT and iNKT, although diverse VJ usage argued against such confounding for most clonotypes. In monozygotic twins, out-of-frame TCR alpha sharing was systematically underestimated by recombination models, although the models agreed with sharing between unrelated individuals. Conclusions relied on cross-sectional statistical analysis, since the same donors could not be followed over many years. Fewer insertions were carried by abundant cord blood beta clonotypes, a similar but weaker trend appeared in young adult naive repertoires, and no such trend appeared in memory repertoires. A weaker excess of twin sharing was found in beta out-of-frame sequences because the signal-to-noise ratio was lowered by fewer shared sequences.

Receptors were amplified or captured by 5' RACE. Sequenced on an Illumina HiSeq 2000. Template switching added a universal primer binding site, and the final cDNA carried a unique molecular identifier that allowed TCR cDNA molecules to be counted accurately. Specific primers in the conserved constant-segment region were used to synthesize first-strand cDNA for the TCR alpha and beta chains. To control for contamination, each cDNA library was double barcoded with a SMART-Mk sample barcode plus Illumina barcodes. Two successive PCR steps introduced TruSeq adapter sequences along with Illumina sample barcodes. The Illumina HiSeq platform was used with custom primers to sequence TCR alpha and beta cDNA libraries. The paper's data handling went like this. MiGEC processed the raw reads to extract unique molecular identifiers, while MiXCR was used to determine the CDR3 positions. Recombination models were inferred per individual with the repgenHMM and IGoR tools using an EM algorithm. Shared clonotype analysis was performed with the tcR package in R, normalizing sharing by the product of cloneset sizes. To study raw recombination without the effects of thymic and clonal selection, out-of-frame nonproductive sequences were analyzed. TCRdb's own reprocessing of the public reads used fastp at Q25 and MiXCR and kept productive beta chains. Duplicate CDR3 protein sequences are folded into a single record with the most common DNA and genes. TCRdb's processing, not the authors' own work, is the source of the V and J calls. Recorded for this sample are about 490,000 distinct CDR3 sequences; roughly 15% of them occurred a single time. The leading ten clones occupy 0.44% of the sample.

The sample was also reused in another study, on yellow fever vaccine responses in identical twins. As noted in the second study: According to the authors, in identical twins the way T cells responded to vaccination appeared partly convergent and partly personalized. Focusing on identical twins, the study followed the T cell clones that responded to the vaccine, and did so with precision.

Material for sequencing was CD4+ T cells sorted from blood. This TCR came from a woman younger than 35 in good health.

Here the CDR3 is given as CASPPRPDQGGPQYF. In nucleotides, the sequence is TGTGCCAGCCCCCCCCGGCCAGACCAGGGGGGGCCCCAGTACTTC. Here the chain combines TRBV2 and TRBJ2-5; the D gene is possibly TRBD1 or TRBD2, each agreeing over 7 bases. The germline V gene sets CDR1 to SNHLY and CDR2 to FYNNEI. Inclusive of the bounding cysteine and phenylalanine, the CDR3 is 15 residues long. The CDR3 DNA has 45 bases and is translated from base 1. Trimming takes 8 bases from V and 9 bases from J, and the germline ends sit 25 bases apart.